This T cell receptor beta chain comes out of a study of blood T cell repertoires in COVID-19. As originally analysed: From reference gene primer amplification, estimates of nucleated cell counts were derived. The data were produced by immunoSEQ multiplex PCR, yet TCRdb's version contains in-frame clones alone and is incomplete. V, J and clone size reflect that table, while D and trimming were determined from the DNA. The sample includes more than 300,000 clones, under 90% of them seen just once. Participants were aged about 18 to 90 years, lived in 20 to 25 US areas, and enrolled virtually. Membership in each cohort depended on participant-reported clinical history. The CDR3 loop spans 15 amino acids. V was trimmed by 3 bases and J by 3 bases, leaving 15 bases between them. The germline gives CDR1 DFQATT, CDR2 SNEGSKA (reference sequence).

This receptor was taken from a woman aged 25 to 45 who had recovered from COVID-19. The J gene is TRBJ2-1, the V gene TRBV20-1, with D possibly matching TRBD1 (5 bases). Sequenced input: PBMCs or T cells enriched from blood (not recorded which). The CDR3 spells CSASRGPFDYNEQFF. In DNA form, the CDR3 reads TGCAGTGCTAGTAGGGGCCCTTTCGACTACAATGAGCAGTTCTTC.